These 17 T cell receptor beta chains were sequenced from one sample in a study of blood T cell repertoires in COVID-19. Clones were sequenced by immunoSEQ multiplex PCR, and TCRdb holds only the in-frame ones, with some missing. This table has about 99,000 clones, approximately 80% appearing once. The material sequenced was peripheral blood. These receptors were obtained from a man aged 55 to 70 with acute or convalescent COVID-19.

The chain couples TRBV7-8 to TRBJ2-7, with unresolved D. Germline-derived CDR1 and CDR2 are SGHVS and FQNEAQ. Between the trimmed V and J ends, which lost 1 base and 4 bases, there was a span of 11 bases. This CDR3 has 14 amino acids. In DNA, the CDR3 is TGTGCCAGCAGCTTAGGTCTAGACCATTACGAGCAGTACGTC. Translated: CASSLGLDHYEQYV.

V is TRBV6-2 or TRBV6-3 and J is TRBJ2-4; the D gene is possibly TRBD2 (6 bases). CDR3 size: 14 residues. Trimming pared 5 bases from V and 4 bases from J, leaving 12 bases between. The germline V gene has CDR1 MNHEY and CDR2 SVGEGT. CDR3: CASSAGREKNIQYF. CDR3 nucleotides: TGTGCCAGCAGTGCGGGACGGGAAAAAAACATTCAGTACTTC.

The V call is TRBV2, the J call TRBJ1-2; D not certain. The germline V gene encodes CDR1 SNHLY and CDR2 FYNNEI. V was cut by 7 bases and J by 4 bases, with 13 bases left in between. The CDR3 sequence is 13 residues long. In nucleotides, the CDR3 is TGTGCCAGCAATGACTTGGCAGGCTATGGCTACACCTTC. Translation: CASNDLAGYGYTF.

This clone appeared once. The chain uses TRBV7-2 and TRBJ2-1, with 7 bases that match TRBD1. The CDR3 is 14 amino acids. Germline CDR1 reads SGHTA; CDR2 reads FQGNSA. The ends lost 4 bases at V and 11 bases at J; junction bases unmatched: 11. CDR3 DNA: TGTGCCAGCAGCTCCGGGACAGAAGGGACGAAGCAGTTCTTC. Its translation: CASSSGTEGTKQFF.

The chain links TRBV18 to TRBJ2-2; the match to TRBD2 covers 10 bases. The V gene end was trimmed by 5 bases and the J gene end by 4 bases; junction bases not matched to a gene: 7. There are 16 residues in the CDR3. CDR1 and CDR2 from the germline V gene are KGHSH and LQKENI. The CDR3 DNA sequence: TGTGCCAGCTCATCAGGCCTAGCGGGAGTCACCGGGGAGCTGTTTTTT. This translates into CASSSGLAGVTGELFF.

The chain links TRBV27 to TRBJ1-1; D is perhaps TRBD1 (5 bases). The CDR3 loop spans 15 amino acids. Germline CDR1 MNHEY, CDR2 SMNVEV (reference sequence). V shed 6 bases and J shed 7 bases, with 21 bases lying between them. CDR3 in DNA: TGTGCCAGCAGACCTGGGCCCTCCCGGGGGGGTGAAGCTTTCTTT. It is translated as CASRPGPSRGGEAFF.

As regards this clone: Other DNA sequences within the sample encode an identical CDR3. The chain employs TRBV5-5 and TRBJ1-1, with D maybe TRBD1 (6 bases). The V end was cut by 0 bases, the J end by 3 bases, with 6 bases between. The CDR3 has 13 amino acids. CDR1 SGHKS and CDR2 YYEKEE come from the germline V gene (reference sequence). The CDR3 loop is CASSLAGDTEAFF. The CDR3 bases are TGTGCCAGCAGCTTGGCAGGGGACACTGAAGCTTTCTTT.

CDR3 sequence: CASSINREGNYGYTF. DNA for the CDR3: TGTGCCAGTAGTATTAACCGGGAGGGCAACTATGGCTACACCTTC. V gene TRBV19 combines with J gene TRBJ1-2; no reliable D call. Germline V CDR1 and CDR2: LNHDA, SQIVND (reference sequence). V was trimmed by 3 bases and J by 2 bases, leaving 13 bases between them. This CDR3 is built from 15 residues.

This clone was observed a handful of times. The chain employs TRBV5-1 and TRBJ2-7; D remains ambiguous. V gave up 4 bases and J gave up 3 bases, with 17 bases separating them. CDR3 length: 15 residues. CDR1 SGHRS and CDR2 YFSETQ come from the germline V gene. CDR3 nucleotide sequence: TGCGCCAGCAGCCCCGGAGAGCTAGGTAACTACGAGCAGTACTTC. Translating it yields CASSPGELGNYEQYF.

V gene TRBV5-1 combines with J gene TRBJ2-4; possible D gene TRBD1, 6 bases. This CDR3 contains 17 residues. The ends were cut back, 0 bases at V and 3 bases at J, with 16 bases in the middle. Germline-derived CDR1 and CDR2 are SGHRS and YFSETQ. The CDR3 DNA follows: TGCGCCAGCAGCTTGGAAGGGTGGGGGCCCGGCAAAAACATTCAGTACTTC. Its translation is CASSLEGWGPGKNIQYF.

The chain uses TRBV7-9 and TRBJ1-3, with D hard to call. The CDR3 extends over 15 amino acids. Germline V gene data show CDR1 as SEHNR and CDR2 as FQNEAQ (reference sequence). The germline V and J ends were trimmed by 5 bases and 2 bases, with 13 bases remaining between them. CDR3 in DNA: TGTGCCAGCAGCCCATCCGTCACAACTGGAAACACCATATATTTT. This encodes CASSPSVTTGNTIYF.

The V and J genes are TRBV12-5 and TRBJ1-5, with TRBD1 identical over 8 bases. Germline values: CDR1 LGHNT, CDR2 FRNRAP. The CDR3 sequence is 13 residues long. With 6 bases clipped from V and 10 bases from J, the junction kept 8 bases outside the gene matches. The CDR3 DNA is TGTGCTAGTGGACCGACAGGGGAAGGACCCCAGCATTTT. As protein: CASGPTGEGPQHF.

The chain couples TRBV7-9 to TRBJ2-3; 8 bases fit TRBD2. CDR3 length equals 16 residues. The junction had 11 bases not matched to a gene; V was cut back by 5 bases and J by 4 bases. Germline values: CDR1 SEHNR, CDR2 FQNEAQ (reference sequence). CDR3 residues: CASSPVAGWGPDTQYF. CDR3 sequence (DNA): TGTGCCAGCAGCCCGGTAGCGGGGTGGGGACCAGATACGCAGTATTTT.

The chain links TRBV20-1 to TRBJ2-2, with 8 bases that match TRBD1. The junction had 9 bases not matched to a gene; V was cut back by 3 bases and J by 6 bases. CDR3 length equals 15 residues. Germline CDR1 and CDR2: DFQATT and SNEGSKA (reference sequence). The CDR3 spells CSASRQGISPGELFF. In DNA, the CDR3 is TGCAGTGCTAGTAGACAGGGGATTAGCCCCGGGGAGCTGTTTTTT.

V gene TRBV5-1 combines with J gene TRBJ1-2; D gene unclear. The CDR3 totals 16 residues. Germline lookup yields CDR1 SGHRS and CDR2 YFSETQ. V was clipped by 4 bases and J by 5 bases, with 21 bases between them. The CDR3 loop reads CASSLDGQPRFYGYTF. Written as DNA, the CDR3 is TGCGCCAGCAGCCTGGACGGCCAACCGCGGTTTTATGGCTACACCTTC.

Here the CDR3 reads CASSLPGLTSTDTQYF. For the CDR3, the DNA is TGCGCCAGCAGCCTTCCGGGACTCACTAGCACAGATACGCAGTATTTT. The rearrangement uses TRBV4-1 and TRBJ2-3; possibly TRBD2 for D (6 bases). Trimming stripped 4 bases from V and 0 bases from J, with 14 bases between. The V gene's germline CDR1 is MGHRA and CDR2 YSYEKL. The CDR3 covers 16 residues.

The V and J genes are TRBV28 and TRBJ2-7; 9 bases fit TRBD1. With 7 bases clipped from V and 2 bases from J, the junction kept 6 bases outside the gene matches. Germline V gene data show CDR1 as MDHEN and CDR2 as SYDVKM. The CDR3 contains 14 residues. The CDR3 here is CASISRQGAYEQYF. In DNA form, the CDR3 reads TGTGCCAGCATCTCGAGACAGGGGGCCTACGAGCAGTACTTC.